One and the same sample provided the 23 T cell receptor beta chains below, sequenced in a study of T cells in women clearing cervical HPV infection. Using immunoSEQ multiplex PCR, the repertoire was profiled, and TCRdb retains in-frame clones only, with some absent. This sample's table has tens of thousands of clones. The sequenced sample consisted of blood buffy coat. The receptors derive from a woman aged 18 to 69 with a cervical HPV16 infection that either progressed to CIN3+ or cleared (not recorded which).

Of note for this clone: The read terminates 3 residues before the CDR3 end, so the remaining end is supplied by the germline J gene. The chain has TRBV6-2 or TRBV6-3 and TRBJ2-7; 8 bases fit TRBD1. The CDR3 has 16 residues. V trimming: 3 bases; J trimming: 0 bases; junction bases outside the gene matches: 7. Germline V lookup: CDR1 MNHEY, CDR2 SVGEGT. The sequenced part of the CDR3 DNA is TGTGCCAGCAGTTATGGCGGACAGGGAAGCTCCTACGAG. It encodes CASSYGGQGSSYE. The whole CDR3 is CASSYGGQGSSYEQYF.

In the case of this clone: The read falls 3 residues short of the CDR3 end, and the missing part is taken from the germline J gene. The chain has TRBV7-6 and TRBJ2-3, with D maybe TRBD1 (5 bases). Germline V gene sequence: CDR1 SGHVS, CDR2 FNYEAQ. V lost 0 bases and J lost 5, with 15 bases in between. This CDR3 region has 16 residues. The CDR3 protein is CASSLAGARRRDTQYF. CDR3 bases read: TGTGCCAGCAGCTTAGCTGGGGCGCGGAGACGAGATACG.

As for this clone: The observed sequence ends 3 residues before the CDR3 terminus, with the missing tail filled in from the germline J gene. The genes are TRBV20-1 and TRBJ1-1, with D tentatively TRBD1 (5 bases). CDR3 length: 13 residues. V was clipped by 2 bases and J by 1 base, with 8 bases between them. CDR1 and CDR2 (germline): DFQATT, SNEGSKA (reference sequence). The CDR3 reads CSARTDRNTEAFF. Partial CDR3 DNA: TGCAGTGCTAGAACCGACAGGAACACTGAA.

With regard to this clone: The CDR3 goes on 3 residues after the read ends, and that part is filled in from the germline J gene. The rearrangement uses TRBV6-1 and TRBJ2-5; the match to TRBD2 covers 9 bases. The trim removed 2 bases at V and 0 bases at J, leaving 1 base unmatched. In germline, CDR1 is MNHNS, CDR2 SASEGT. The CDR3 contains 15 residues. The part of the CDR3 DNA that was read is TGTGCCAGCAGTGAATTAGCGGGGGACCAAGAGACC. It is translated as CASSELAGDQET. The whole CDR3 sequence is CASSELAGDQETQYF.

In regard to this clone: The read gets to within 3 residues of the CDR3 end, and the germline J gene fills in the rest. The V and J genes are TRBV19 and TRBJ2-7; D is perhaps TRBD2 (5 bases). V shed 5 bases and J shed 3 bases, with 11 bases lying between them. This CDR3 has 13 amino acids. CDR1 is LNHDA, CDR2 SQIVND, per germline (reference sequence). CDR3 region: CASSPSRGYEQYF. The CDR3 bases that were read are TGTGCCAGTAGTCCTAGCCGGGGCTACGAG.

Notes on this clone: The read gets to within 3 residues of the CDR3 end, and the germline J gene fills in the rest. V and J are TRBV4-1 and TRBJ2-7; weak D call: TRBD1 (5 bases). This CDR3 comprises 15 residues. Trimming took off 2 bases at V and 0 bases at J, with 11 bases between the two ends. Germline V CDR1 and CDR2: MGHRA, YSYEKL. This chain's CDR3 is CASSQNLDSSYEQYF. The part of the CDR3 DNA that was read is TGCGCCAGCAGCCAAAATCTCGACAGCTCCTACGAG.

Notes on this clone: The observed sequence ends 3 residues before the CDR3 terminus, with the missing tail filled in from the germline J gene. The gene calls are TRBV20-1 and TRBJ2-7; 9 bases agree with TRBD1. This CDR3 has 14 amino acids. Germline trimming cut 4 bases from V and 4 bases from J; bases unmatched to any gene: 8. Germline CDR1 and CDR2: DFQATT and SNEGSKA (reference sequence). CDR3 loop: CSATPGQGGYEQYF. The sequenced part of the CDR3 DNA is TGCAGTGCTACTCCGGGACAGGGTGGGTACGAG.

Points on this clone: The read terminates 3 residues before the CDR3 end, so the remaining end is supplied by the germline J gene. V is TRBV5-4 and J is TRBJ2-5; the match to TRBD2 covers 8 bases. The CDR3 has 16 residues. V trimming: 3 bases; J trimming: 5 bases; junction bases outside the gene matches: 12. Germline CDR1 SGHNT, CDR2 YYREEE (reference sequence). The CDR3 spells CASSSSRGALVETQYF. Incomplete CDR3 DNA: TGTGCCAGCAGCTCTTCGCGGGGGGCCCTAGTGGAGACC.

In regard to this clone: From the germline J gene comes the end of the CDR3, since the read stops 3 residues before it. The chain couples TRBV10-3 to TRBJ1-1; D is unresolved. This CDR3 is 14 amino acids long. V was shortened by 0 bases and J by 4 bases, with 9 bases between the two germline ends. Germline lookup yields CDR1 ENHRY and CDR2 SYGVKD. CDR3 bases read: TGTGCCATCAGTGAGTCGGGCACCTTCACTGAA. Translated, it gives CAISESGTFTE. The whole CDR3 sequence reads CAISESGTFTEAFF.

Notes on this clone: From the germline J gene comes the end of the CDR3, since the read stops 3 residues before it. This chain uses TRBV19 with TRBJ1-1, with 12 bases identical to TRBD1. In germline, CDR1 is LNHDA, CDR2 SQIVND (reference sequence). This CDR3 region has 16 residues. V shed 4 bases, J shed 3 bases, and the junction held 6 bases outside the gene matches. The part of the CDR3 DNA that was read is TGTGCCAGTAGTAAGGGACAGGGGGCTCGGGACACTGAA. This codes for CASSKGQGARDTE. The whole CDR3 sequence reads CASSKGQGARDTEAFF.

About this clone: The read ends 3 residues early relative to the CDR3; the germline J gene fills the gap. The chain joins TRBV6-2 or TRBV6-3 to TRBJ2-2; no definite D call. The CDR3 loop spans 13 amino acids. V was trimmed by 7 bases and J by 4 bases, leaving 10 bases between them. Germline CDR1 reads MNHEY; CDR2 reads SVGEGT. The sequenced part of the CDR3 DNA is TGTGCCAGCACCCCCCTTAGCACCGGGGAG. Translating gives CASTPLSTGE. The whole CDR3 protein is CASTPLSTGELFF.

Concerning this clone: The CDR3 end lies 3 residues beyond the end of the read and is filled in from the germline J gene. V gene TRBV20-1 combines with J gene TRBJ2-7, with TRBD2 identical over 10 bases. The ends lost 3 bases at V and 2 bases at J; junction bases unmatched: 4. Germline V gives CDR1 DFQATT, CDR2 SNEGSKA (reference sequence). This CDR3 is 14 amino acids long. Incomplete CDR3 DNA: TGCAGTGCTAGCGGGGGGACTAGCGCCTACGAG. Translating gives CSASGGTSAYE. The full-length CDR3 reads as CSASGGTSAYEQYF.

Concerning this clone: From the germline J gene comes the end of the CDR3, since the read stops 3 residues before it. The V call is TRBV5-1, the J call TRBJ2-1; D is perhaps TRBD1 (6 bases). Germline CDR1 and CDR2: SGHRS and YFSETQ. The CDR3 runs to 14 residues. Trimming removed 2 bases from V and 7 bases from J, with 13 bases in between. CDR3: CASSFGQGSNEQFF. Incomplete CDR3 DNA: TGCGCCAGCAGCTTCGGGCAGGGGTCGAATGAG.

Worth noting for this clone: The read is 3 residues too short to cover the CDR3 end, so that end is filled in from the germline J gene. The chain links TRBV20-1 to TRBJ1-5; 7 bases are a match to TRBD1. Germline-derived CDR1 and CDR2 are DFQATT and SNEGSKA (reference sequence). This CDR3 spans 20 amino acids. V shed 0 bases and J 5 bases; nucleotides not matched to a gene: 22. The CDR3 DNA, read in part, is TGCAGTGCTAGAGATACTAGGACAGGACGATTAAATTATATCGATCAGCCC. It encodes CSARDTRTGRLNYIDQP. The whole CDR3 protein reads CSARDTRTGRLNYIDQPQHF.

Notes on this clone: The CDR3 is cut off 3 residues early in the read; its end comes from the germline J gene. This chain connects TRBV4-1 to TRBJ2-7; TRBD2 matches 9 bases. Germline V CDR1 and CDR2: MGHRA, YSYEKL. This CDR3 has 13 amino acids. Losses at the gene ends were 8 bases for V and 6 bases for J; bases not matched to a gene: 8. Incomplete CDR3 DNA: TGCGCCAGCTCCTTAGCGGGGGATCCCGAG. Protein sequence: CASSLAGDPE. The CDR3 in its entirety is CASSLAGDPEQYF.

With respect to this clone: The read halts 3 residues ahead of the CDR3 end, with the missing end drawn from the germline J gene. The chain carries TRBV20-1 and TRBJ2-1, with a tentative D call TRBD1 (5 bases). Germline lookup yields CDR1 DFQATT and CDR2 SNEGSKA (reference sequence). This CDR3 has 17 residues. V lost 0 bases and J 2 bases, leaving 17 bases between the germline ends. The CDR3 bases that were read are TGCAGTGCTAGAGATAGGGCAGGGTGGAGCACCTACAATGAG. Translated, it gives CSARDRAGWSTYNE. The CDR3, in full, reads CSARDRAGWSTYNEQFF.

On this clone: The missing CDR3 end, 3 residues past where the read stops, is filled in from the germline J gene. The chain combines TRBV7-9 with TRBJ2-3, with TRBD2 matching over 9 bases. The junction had 5 bases not matched to a gene; V was cut back by 10 bases and J by 3 bases. The germline gives CDR1 SEHNR, CDR2 FQNEAQ (reference sequence). CDR3 length: 13 amino acids. This CDR3 is CATSSGATDTQYF. Partial CDR3 DNA: TGTGCCACCTCTAGCGGGGCTACAGATACG.

About this clone itself: From the germline J gene comes the end of the CDR3, since the read stops 3 residues before it. V is TRBV3-1 (or the pseudogene TRBV3-2) and J is TRBJ1-1, with 7 bases identical to TRBD1. The CDR3 covers 15 residues. Germline V gene sequence: CDR1 LGHDT, CDR2 YNNKEL (reference sequence). The junction had 9 bases not matched to a gene; V was cut back by 4 bases and J by 4 bases. The CDR3 loop is CASSPPLGGFTEAFF. CDR3 bases read: TGTGCCAGCAGCCCCCCCCTAGGGGGCTTCACTGAA.

Partial CDR3 DNA: TGTGCCAGCAGCTTACTAGCGGGGGGGCCGACAGATACG. This sequence encodes CASSLLAGGPTDT. The CDR3 in full is CASSLLAGGPTDTQYF. The chain uses TRBV13 and TRBJ2-3, with 12 positions matching TRBD2. The sequenced fragment ends 3 residues before the CDR3 boundary, so the rest is inferred from the germline J gene. This CDR3 has 16 amino acids. V lost 2 bases and J lost 3; bases outside the gene matches: 3. Per germline, CDR1 PRHDT and CDR2 FYEKMQ (reference sequence).

A note on this clone: The read gets to within 3 residues of the CDR3 end, and the germline J gene fills in the rest. The chain is built from TRBV6-1 and TRBJ1-1; TRBD1 aligns across 8 bases. This CDR3 is built from 14 residues. With 3 bases clipped from V and 6 bases from J, the junction kept 6 bases outside the gene matches. CDR1 MNHNS and CDR2 SASEGT come from the germline V gene. Incomplete CDR3 DNA: TGTGCCAGCAGTGAGACAGGGGCAGGCCCTGAA. Its protein is CASSETGAGPE. The entire CDR3 reads CASSETGAGPEAFF.

A remark on this clone: The read comes to an end 3 residues before the CDR3 does, leaving the germline J gene to fill in the end. The chain combines TRBV2 with TRBJ2-7, with D possibly being TRBD1 (6 bases). V was cut by 0 bases and J by 2 bases, with 14 bases left in between. Germline V gives CDR1 SNHLY, CDR2 FYNNEI. The CDR3 sequence is 16 residues long. The sequenced CDR3 bases are TGTGCCAGCAGTGAAGCCTCCTACGGACAGACCTACGAG. Translation: CASSEASYGQTYE. The complete CDR3 protein is CASSEASYGQTYEQYF.

For this clone: The sequence runs out 3 residues before the end of the CDR3; the remainder is reconstructed from the germline J gene. The chain employs TRBV2 and TRBJ2-2; TRBD2 aligns across 7 bases. With 7 bases clipped from V and 5 bases from J, the junction kept 7 bases outside the gene matches. This CDR3 spans 14 amino acids. Germline CDR1 is SNHLY and CDR2 is FYNNEI. CDR3 protein: CASKTSVVTGELFF. The CDR3 bases that were read are TGTGCCAGCAAAACTAGCGTTGTAACCGGGGAG.

As regards this clone: The missing CDR3 end, 3 residues past where the read stops, is filled in from the germline J gene. This chain connects TRBV6-1 to TRBJ1-2; D possibly corresponds to TRBD1 (5 bases). Germline CDR1 MNHNS, CDR2 SASEGT. CDR3 length: 14 residues. V was cut by 3 bases and J by 2 bases, with 10 bases left in between. The sequenced CDR3 bases are TGTGCCAGCAGTGAGATTACAGGAAACTATGGC. Its translation: CASSEITGNYG. The complete CDR3 sequence is CASSEITGNYGYTF.